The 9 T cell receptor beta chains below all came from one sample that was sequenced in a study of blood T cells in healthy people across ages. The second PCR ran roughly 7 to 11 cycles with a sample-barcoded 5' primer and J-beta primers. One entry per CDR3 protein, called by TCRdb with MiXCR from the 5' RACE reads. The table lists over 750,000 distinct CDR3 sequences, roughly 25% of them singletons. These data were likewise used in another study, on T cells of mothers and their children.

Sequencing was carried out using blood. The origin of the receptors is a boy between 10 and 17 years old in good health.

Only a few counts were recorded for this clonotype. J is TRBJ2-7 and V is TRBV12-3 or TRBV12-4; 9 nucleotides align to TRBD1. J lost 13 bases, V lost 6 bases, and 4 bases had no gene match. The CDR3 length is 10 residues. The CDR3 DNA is TGTGCCAGCAGGGGGGACAGGGCTTACTTC. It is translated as CASRGDRAYF.

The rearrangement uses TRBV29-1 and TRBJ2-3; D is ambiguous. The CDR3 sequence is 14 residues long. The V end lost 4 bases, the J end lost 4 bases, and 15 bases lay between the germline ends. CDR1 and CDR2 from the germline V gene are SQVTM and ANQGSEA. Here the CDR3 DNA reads TGCAGCGTTGCTAGTAATTGGGTCGCAGATACGCAGTATTTT. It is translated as CSVASNWVADTQYF.

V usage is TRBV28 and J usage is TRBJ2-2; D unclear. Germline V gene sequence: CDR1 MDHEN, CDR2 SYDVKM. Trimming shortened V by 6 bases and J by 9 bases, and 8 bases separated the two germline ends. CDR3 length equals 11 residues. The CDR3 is CASSEERELFF. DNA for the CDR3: TGTGCCAGCAGCGAAGAACGGGAGCTGTTTTTT.

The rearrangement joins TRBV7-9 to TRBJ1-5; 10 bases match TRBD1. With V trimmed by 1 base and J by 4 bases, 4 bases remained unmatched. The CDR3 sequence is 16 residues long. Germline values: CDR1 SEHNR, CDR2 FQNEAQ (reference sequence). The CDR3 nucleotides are TGTGCCAGCAGCTTAGTGGGGACAGGGGTGAATCAGCCCCAGCATTTT. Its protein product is CASSLVGTGVNQPQHF.

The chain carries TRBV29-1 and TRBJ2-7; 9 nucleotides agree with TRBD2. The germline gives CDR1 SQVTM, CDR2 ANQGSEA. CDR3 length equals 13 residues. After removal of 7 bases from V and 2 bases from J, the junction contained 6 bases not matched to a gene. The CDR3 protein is CSAWTSETYEQYF. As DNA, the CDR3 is TGCAGCGCTTGGACTAGCGAGACCTACGAGCAGTACTTC.

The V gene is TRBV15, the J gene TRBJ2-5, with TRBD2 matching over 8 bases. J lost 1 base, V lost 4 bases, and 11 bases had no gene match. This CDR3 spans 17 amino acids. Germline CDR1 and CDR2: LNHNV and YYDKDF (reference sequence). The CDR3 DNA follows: TGTGCCACCAGCAACTCTAGCGGGCTGCCGGTCCAAGAGACCCAGTACTTC. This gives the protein CATSNSSGLPVQETQYF.

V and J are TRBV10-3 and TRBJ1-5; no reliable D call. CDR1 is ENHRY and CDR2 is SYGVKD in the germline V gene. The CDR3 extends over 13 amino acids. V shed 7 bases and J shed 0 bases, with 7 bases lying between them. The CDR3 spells CAITGDSNQPQHF. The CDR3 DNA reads TGTGCCATCACCGGGGATAGCAATCAGCCCCAGCATTTT.

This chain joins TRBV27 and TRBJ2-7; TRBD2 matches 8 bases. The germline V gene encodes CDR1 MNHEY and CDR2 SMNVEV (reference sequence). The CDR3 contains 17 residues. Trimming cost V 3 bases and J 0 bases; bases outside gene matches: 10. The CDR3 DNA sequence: TGTGCCAGCAGTTTGGGAGAACTAGCGGACTACTCCTACGAGCAGTACTTC. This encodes CASSLGELADYSYEQYF.

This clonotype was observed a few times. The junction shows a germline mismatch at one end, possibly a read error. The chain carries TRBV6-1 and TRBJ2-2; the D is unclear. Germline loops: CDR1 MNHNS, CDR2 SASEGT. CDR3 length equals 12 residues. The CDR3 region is CASPTVTGELFF. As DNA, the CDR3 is TGTGCCAGCCCCACAGTCACCGGAGAGCTGTTTTTT.